This entry lists 25 T cell receptor beta chains sequenced from one sample in a study of T cells in Graves' hyperthyroidism and ophthalmopathy. From RNA transcripts, TCR beta CDR3 regions were amplified. Carried out on the TCR CDR3, a first-round RT-PCR used the HTBI primer set. In TCRdb, the multiplex PCR reads were re-called with MiXCR into one record per CDR3 protein. The sample consists of roughly 180,000 distinct CDR3 sequences, approximately 15% of them appearing once. Material: blood. Receptor source: a woman in her 50s with Graves' hyperthyroidism.

In this sample, this clonotype turned up many times. The chain couples TRBV28 to TRBJ1-5; D is ambiguous. Germline lookup yields CDR1 MDHEN and CDR2 SYDVKM. V was cut by 3 bases and J by 6 bases, with 15 bases left in between. CDR3 length: 15 amino acids. DNA of the CDR3: TGTGCCAGCAGTTTTCACCCGATGGGAGGTCAGCCCCAGCATTTT. This codes for CASSFHPMGGQPQHF.

The gene calls are TRBV10-3 and TRBJ2-7; no firm D call. The V end lost 3 bases, the J end lost 1 base, and 13 bases lay between the germline ends. Germline V gene lookup returns CDR1 ENHRY and CDR2 SYGVKD. The CDR3 has 15 residues. This chain's CDR3 is CAISERRTQSYEQYF. The CDR3 nucleotides are TGTGCCATCAGTGAAAGGCGGACCCAGTCCTACGAGCAGTACTTC.

At least ten counts were recorded for this clonotype. The chain recombines TRBV15 with TRBJ1-4, with D unresolved. Trimming cost V 0 bases and J 4 bases, with 9 bases left between them. This CDR3 region has 15 residues. The germline V gene encodes CDR1 LNHNV and CDR2 YYDKDF (reference sequence). CDR3 residues: CATSRDGQINEKLFF. CDR3 DNA sequence: TGTGCCACCAGCAGAGATGGCCAGATTAATGAAAAACTGTTTTTT.

This clonotype was recorded many times. The rearrangement joins TRBV5-1 to TRBJ2-3; a possible D gene is TRBD1 (6 bases). Trimming took off 3 bases at V and 2 bases at J, with 10 bases between the two ends. The CDR3 has 14 residues. Germline V gene lookup returns CDR1 SGHRS and CDR2 YFSETQ. The CDR3 coding sequence is TGCGCCAGCAGCTCGGGACAACACACAGATACGCAGTATTTT. Amino acids: CASSSGQHTDTQYF.

The J gene is TRBJ2-1, the V gene TRBV6-2 or TRBV6-3; D gene uncertain. V gave up 4 bases and J gave up 3 bases, with 19 bases separating them. This CDR3 is 17 amino acids long. The germline gives CDR1 MNHEY, CDR2 SVGEGT. DNA for the CDR3: TGTGCCAGCAGTTTGGTAACGGGCCAGCTTGGCTACAATGAGCAGTTCTTC. Protein sequence: CASSLVTGQLGYNEQFF.

The V gene is TRBV7-3, the J gene TRBJ2-3; D remains unclear. From germline, CDR1 is SGHTA and CDR2 FQGTGA. Trimming pared 5 bases from V and 6 bases from J, leaving 15 bases between. The CDR3 has 14 amino acids. CDR3 in amino acids: CASSPSRARDTQYF. The CDR3 DNA is TGTGCCAGCAGCCCCTCACGGGCACGCGATACGCAGTATTTT.

This clonotype appeared many times. The CDR3 protein is CASSPGQATSTEAFF. The CDR3 region has the DNA TGCGCCAGCAGCCCAGGACAGGCGACGAGCACTGAAGCTTTCTTT. The gene calls are TRBV4-1 and TRBJ1-1; 7 nucleotides align to TRBD1. This CDR3 comprises 15 residues. V lost 4 bases, J lost 4 bases, and 9 bases stayed unmatched. Germline loops: CDR1 MGHRA, CDR2 YSYEKL.

This clonotype was seen ten or more times. The chain couples TRBV7-8 to TRBJ1-4; a possible D gene is TRBD1 (6 bases). Germline V lookup: CDR1 SGHVS, CDR2 FQNEAQ. The V end was cut by 9 bases, the J end by 5 bases, with 16 bases between. This CDR3 comprises 14 residues. The CDR3 here is CASTWGGGNEKLFF. The CDR3 region has the DNA TGTGCCAGTACCTGGGGGGGGGGCAATGAAAAACTGTTTTTT.

This rearrangement joins TRBV4-1 to TRBJ1-4; the match to TRBD1 covers 7 bases. The CDR3 runs 16 residues. Trimming cost V 4 bases and J 1 base; bases outside gene matches: 6. Germline V gene sequence: CDR1 MGHRA, CDR2 YSYEKL. The CDR3 region is CASSLRQGGTNEKLFF. In DNA form, the CDR3 reads TGCGCCAGCAGCCTTAGACAGGGTGGAACTAATGAAAAACTGTTTTTT.

This clonotype appeared many times. The V call is TRBV6-2 or TRBV6-3, the J call TRBJ1-2; TRBD1 is a possible D gene (6 bases). Germline CDR1 and CDR2: MNHEY and SVGEGT. CDR3 length: 12 residues. Trimming removed 0 bases at V and 10 bases at J, with 9 bases between. The CDR3 loop is CASSYSPGAYTF. Written as DNA, the CDR3 is TGTGCCAGCAGTTACTCACCGGGGGCCTACACCTTC.

V gene TRBV19 combines with J gene TRBJ2-3; D is uncertain. The CDR3 spans 14 residues. Trimming shortened V by 4 bases and J by 2 bases, and 10 bases separated the two germline ends. Germline-derived CDR1 and CDR2 are LNHDA and SQIVND (reference sequence). The CDR3 sequence is CASSTEIATDTQYF. The CDR3 DNA follows: TGTGCCAGTAGTACGGAGATAGCCACAGATACGCAGTATTTT.

This clonotype came up many times. The chain employs TRBV3-1 and TRBJ2-5, with 10 bases fitting TRBD2. The CDR3 length is 18 residues. The junction had 8 bases not matched to a gene; V was cut back by 1 base and J by 0 bases. Germline-derived CDR1 and CDR2 are LGHDT and YNNKEL (reference sequence). CDR3 region: CASSQGPRAGGYQETQYF. CDR3 in DNA: TGTGCCAGCAGCCAAGGACCCCGAGCGGGGGGGTACCAAGAGACCCAGTACTTC.

Ten or more counts support this clonotype. The chain has TRBV6-1 and TRBJ1-6; TRBD1 matches 8 bases. This CDR3 is built from 16 residues. V was clipped by 5 bases and J by 3 bases; unmatched bases: 6. Germline V lookup: CDR1 MNHNS, CDR2 SASEGT. CDR3 in amino acids: CASSSAGGFYNSPLHF. CDR3 DNA: TGTGCCAGCAGTTCGGCAGGGGGCTTCTATAATTCACCCCTCCACTTT.

The V gene is TRBV10-1, the J gene TRBJ2-3; 8 bases line up with TRBD1. The junction had 4 bases not matched to a gene; V was cut back by 7 bases and J by 4 bases. This CDR3 comprises 13 residues. Germline CDR1 reads WNHNN; CDR2 reads SYGVQD (reference sequence). The CDR3 coding sequence is TGCGCCAGCACAGCGGACAGGGCAGATACGCAGTATTTT. It encodes CASTADRADTQYF.

This clonotype has ten or more counts. The chain couples TRBV6-1 to TRBJ1-3; D ambiguous. The CDR3 length is 14 residues. V lost 7 bases and J 8 bases, leaving 18 bases between the germline ends. Germline CDR1 and CDR2: MNHNS and SASEGT. DNA of the CDR3: TGTGCCAGCAACCCAACCCCCAATGGGTACACCATATATTTT. This sequence encodes CASNPTPNGYTIYF.

This clonotype has at least ten counts. The chain carries TRBV7-2 and TRBJ1-4; TRBD1 might be the D (5 bases). The CDR3 extends over 17 amino acids. V shed 5 bases and J shed 5 bases, with 21 bases lying between them. Per germline, CDR1 SGHTA and CDR2 FQGNSA. The CDR3 DNA sequence: TGTGCCAGCAGCCCCTGGGGACCGCCTTTAACAAATGAAAAACTGTTTTTT. Its protein product is CASSPWGPPLTNEKLFF.

The sample holds many counts of this clonotype. The rearrangement joins TRBV11-2 to TRBJ2-6; D not resolved. The CDR3 runs to 17 residues. The germline V gene has CDR1 SGHAT and CDR2 FQNNGV. The germline V and J ends were trimmed by 0 bases and 0 bases, with 9 bases remaining between them. The DNA for the CDR3 is TGTGCCAGCAGCTTAGATCGCTTCGTCTCTGGGGCCAACGTCCTGACTTTC. This translates into CASSLDRFVSGANVLTF.

This sequence joins TRBV7-2 and TRBJ2-7, with 11 bases fitting TRBD1. J gave up 4 bases and V 9 bases, and 11 bases lay outside the gene matches. Germline CDR1 reads SGHTA; CDR2 reads FQGNSA. This CDR3 spans 15 amino acids. CDR3: CASNAPGQGGYEQYF. The CDR3 nucleotides read TGTGCCAGTAATGCTCCGGGACAGGGGGGATACGAGCAGTACTTC.

The table lists this clonotype with many counts. The chain combines TRBV28 with TRBJ1-2, with D possibly being TRBD1 (5 bases). CDR1 and CDR2 (germline): MDHEN, SYDVKM. The CDR3 loop spans 13 amino acids. The V end lost 6 bases, the J end lost 3 bases, and 11 bases lay between the germline ends. The CDR3 coding sequence is TGTGCCAGCAGGACGGGACGGTACTATGGCTACACCTTC. Translating gives CASRTGRYYGYTF.

This clonotype occurred many times. The V and J genes are TRBV5-1 and TRBJ1-5, with D tentatively TRBD1 (5 bases). V lost 4 bases, J lost 2 bases, and 10 bases lay in between. The CDR3 consists of 14 residues. Germline V CDR1 and CDR2: SGHRS, YFSETQ. The CDR3 here is CASSRRGGNQPQHF. CDR3 nucleotide sequence: TGCGCCAGCAGCAGAAGGGGTGGCAATCAGCCCCAGCATTTT.

Regarding this clonotype: A much bigger clone sits one base away, suggesting this may be a read error. The chain couples TRBV3-1 to TRBJ2-5; 7 bases are shared with TRBD2. Trimming at V came to 5 bases and at J to 2 bases, leaving 5 bases not matched to a gene. CDR3 length: 14 residues. Germline CDR1 LGHDT, CDR2 YNNKEL (reference sequence). The CDR3 nucleotides read TGTGCCAGCAGCTTCGCTAGCGGACAAGAGACCCAGTACTTC. Translated, it gives CASSFASGQETQYF.

Notes on this clonotype: One base away lies a much larger clone, so this may be a sequencing read error. The chain carries TRBV9 and TRBJ1-6; 8 nucleotides line up with TRBD1. CDR3 size: 16 residues. Germline CDR1 reads SGDLS; CDR2 reads YYNGEE. The CDR3 sequence: CVSSVYPQGARSPLHF. CDR3 bases: TGTGTCAGCAGCGTATACCCTCAGGGGGCGCGATCACCCCTCCACTTT.

There are many counts of this clonotype. This chain joins TRBV20-1 and TRBJ2-7; possibly TRBD1 for D (5 bases). V lost 5 bases, J lost 4 bases, and 9 bases lay in between. The CDR3 runs to 11 residues. Germline V gene lookup returns CDR1 DFQATT and CDR2 SNEGSKA (reference sequence). The chain's CDR3 is CSAPQGYEQYF. The DNA for the CDR3 is TGCAGTGCTCCCCAGGGTTACGAGCAGTACTTC.

This clonotype came up many times. The chain uses TRBV7-8 and TRBJ1-3; a possible D gene is TRBD1 (6 bases). With 2 bases removed from V and 3 bases from J, the gap between germline ends came to 11 bases. CDR3 length: 15 residues. Germline values: CDR1 SGHVS, CDR2 FQNEAQ. In DNA, the CDR3 is TGTGCCAGCAGCTTAACAGGGTTTCTTGGAAACACCATATATTTT. Protein sequence: CASSLTGFLGNTIYF.

This clonotype was seen repeatedly, ten times or more. This chain joins TRBV19 and TRBJ2-1; D perhaps matches TRBD1 (5 bases). V was trimmed by 8 bases and J by 8 bases, leaving 10 bases between them. CDR1 is LNHDA and CDR2 is SQIVND in the germline V gene (reference sequence). The CDR3 contains 11 residues. CDR3 in DNA: TGTGCCAGTCGTAGGGGTTATGAGCAGTTCTTC. Amino acids: CASRRGYEQFF.